Included here is one TCR beta chain sequence, with context. What antigen it recognizes has not been identified. There are no base qualities to consult, and no much larger clone falls within one base. The data stem from a study of glioma-infiltrating T cells after dendritic cell vaccination (dated by TCRdb to 2016 to 2017). General notes on the study: The cohort included roughly 15 glioblastoma patients drawn from Phase I and II dendritic cell vaccination trials, of whom 9 were newly diagnosed and 6 had recurrent disease. Patients received autologous tumor lysate-pulsed dendritic cell vaccination between about 2002 and 2013. To make the vaccine, monocyte-derived dendritic cells were cultured for under eight days with IL-4 and GM-CSF and then pulsed overnight with autologous tumor lysate. Three intradermal dendritic cell vaccine injections were administered to patients at biweekly intervals in the arm below the axilla. In glioblastoma patients vaccinated with dendritic cells, deep sequencing of TCR beta CDR3 regions served to measure tumor-infiltrating lymphocyte content and to compare repertoires between tumor and blood. TCR sequencing metrics, including TIL content and tumor-blood repertoire overlap, were correlated with survival after dendritic cell vaccination.

The CDR3 spans 14 residues, from the cysteine through the phenylalanine. Left in the record is the CDR3 DNA by itself, 42 bases read in frame from the first base. The germline V gene (reference sequence) gives CDR1 as LNHNV and CDR2 as YYDKDF. Germline trimming: 3 bases from V, 5 bases from J; junction bases outside gene matches: 5. TCRB CDR3 regions were amplified from around 1.9 ug genomic DNA, or all available DNA if less, using the immunoSEQ assay. The multiplex PCR employed 60 forward primers targeting TCR V beta segments and 13 reverse primers targeting J beta segments. To estimate the number of reads per starting template, synthetic control templates were added to each sample at limiting dilution. Sequencing produced 87 bp reads on the Illumina HiSeq System. Regarding the original processing steps: PCR and sequencing errors were removed by a nearest neighbor algorithm that merged closely related sequences. TCR overlap was measured as the percentage of unique tumor TCR beta sequences also present in the same patient's peripheral blood. TCRdb took over this immuneACCESS table, retaining in-frame rearrangements with V and J assigned. Such tables are incomplete; in checked studies, under half of the missing clones stem from an unresolved V gene, and the remainder is unexplained. V, J and clone size are those of that table, while D and trimming were read from the DNA. The sample records more than 95,000 clones, 75% to 90% of which are singletons. Together, the top ten hold approximately 5.4% of the sample.

The label giving this sample's time point can be read as: after dendritic cell vaccination, including at tumor progression/relapse. Patients were selected on the basis of adequate residual fresh-frozen tumor tissue and more than two years of available survival data. None of the glioblastoma patients carried an isocitrate dehydrogenase mutation, although molecular status otherwise varied. PBMC collection took place before vaccination, two weeks after the third vaccination, and at tumor progression if progression occurred. The Qiagen DNeasy Blood extraction Kit was used to extract genomic DNA. What the authors observed across the whole study: The cohort was small and heterogeneous, few patients had complete blood and tumor sets, and even fewer had initial-recurrent tumor pairs. The response model built on TCR overlap across three groups was characterized as speculative, with prospective validation still needed. After dendritic cell vaccination, a higher estimated pretreatment TIL content predicted longer time to progression and overall survival. No direct relationship between TCR clonality and survival was found, suggesting that a diverse polyclonal response may matter.

This chain is built from TRBV15 and TRBJ2-5, with 8 central nucleotides matching TRBD1. This clonotype was obtained from a human donor with glioblastoma. This material consisted of blood, taken after dendritic cell vaccination. The nucleotide sequence reads as follows: TGTGCCACCAGCAGGACAGGGGATCAGGAGACCCAGTACTTC. This gives the protein CATSRTGDQETQYF.